A selection of T cell receptor beta chains follows, all from one sample in a study of CD8 T cells in Susac syndrome. TCRdb itself ran the immunoSEQ multiplex PCR reads through MiXCR, one entry per CDR3 protein. Seen here are 150,000 or so distinct CDR3 sequences, roughly 95% observed once, and the top ten hold over 0.11%. The sequenced sample consisted of CD4+ T cells from PBMCs. The receptors were sampled from a human donor in good health. CDR3s include the opening cysteine and the closing phenylalanine or tryptophan. The order of the fields is clone size, D gene, CDR3 length, J gene, V gene, CDR3 protein, CDR3 DNA. A D gene is named only where the DNA matches it firmly. Clone sizes are given selectively: once, few, many, or a class where the clone is expanded.

size: -; D: -; length: 15; J: TRBJ2-5; V: TRBV9; CDR3: CASSVRAGAEETQYF; DNA: TGTGCCAGCAGCGTAAGGGCAGGGGCGGAAGAGACCCAGTACTTC
size: -; D: TRBD1; length: 12; J: TRBJ1-2; V: TRBV20-1; CDR3: CSAGQDVYGYTF; DNA: TGCAGTGCTGGACAGGATGTCTATGGCTACACCTTC
size: -; D: -; length: 13; J: TRBJ1-5; V: TRBV6-4; CDR3: CASSREANQPQHF; DNA: TGTGCCAGCAGTAGGGAGGCCAATCAGCCCCAGCATTTT
size: -; D: TRBD1; length: 14; J: TRBJ1-5; V: TRBV7-6; CDR3: CASSSRQGHQPQHF; DNA: TGTGCCAGCAGCTCGAGACAGGGACATCAGCCCCAGCATTTT
size: -; D: -; length: 14; J: TRBJ2-7; V: TRBV15; CDR3: CATSRDLGTYEQYF; DNA: TGTGCCACCAGCAGAGATCTAGGGACCTACGAGCAGTACTTC
size: -; D: -; length: 15; J: TRBJ1-4; V: TRBV12-3/TRBV12-4; CDR3: CASSTATGANEKLFF; DNA: TGTGCCAGCAGCACCGCAACCGGGGCTAATGAAAAACTGTTTTTT
size: once; D: -; length: 16; J: TRBJ2-2; V: TRBV5-1; CDR3: CASSLIGGQGTGELFF; DNA: TGCGCCAGCAGCTTGATCGGGGGGCAGGGAACCGGGGAGCTGTTTTTT
size: -; D: TRBD2; length: 15; J: TRBJ2-3; V: TRBV3-1; CDR3: CASSPAGGLADTQYF; DNA: TGTGCCAGCAGCCCCGCGGGGGGGCTGGCAGATACGCAGTATTTT
size: -; D: -; length: 14; J: TRBJ1-1; V: TRBV20-1; CDR3: CSASDSQGSTEAFF; DNA: TGCAGTGCCAGTGACAGTCAAGGGAGCACTGAAGCTTTCTTT
size: -; D: -; length: 13; J: TRBJ1-2; V: TRBV20-1; CDR3: CSARVSGFYGYTF; DNA: TGCAGTGCTAGAGTATCCGGGTTCTATGGCTACACCTTC
size: -; D: TRBD2; length: 13; J: TRBJ2-2; V: TRBV20-1; CDR3: CSAQRGVTGELFF; DNA: TGCAGTGCTCAGCGGGGTGTCACCGGGGAGCTGTTTTTT
size: -; D: TRBD1; length: 15; J: TRBJ1-2; V: TRBV5-1; CDR3: CASSFGDREAYGYTF; DNA: TGCGCCAGCAGCTTTGGAGACAGGGAAGCCTATGGCTACACCTTC
size: -; D: -; length: 13; J: TRBJ1-2; V: TRBV30; CDR3: CAWSQDRTGGYTF; DNA: TGTGCCTGGAGTCAAGACAGGACCGGCGGCTACACCTTC
size: -; D: TRBD1; length: 15; J: TRBJ1-1; V: TRBV13; CDR3: CASSRPDRVDTEAFF; DNA: TGTGCCAGCAGCCGGCCAGACAGGGTTGACACTGAAGCTTTCTTT
size: once; D: -; length: 11; J: TRBJ2-7; V: TRBV6-5; CDR3: CASVLDSEQYF; DNA: TGTGCCAGCGTTTTGGACAGTGAGCAGTACTTC
size: -; D: -; length: 15; J: TRBJ2-5; V: TRBV3-1; CDR3: CASSQDQQPQETQYF; DNA: TGTGCCAGCAGCCAAGATCAACAACCCCAAGAGACCCAGTACTTC
size: -; D: TRBD2; length: 18; J: TRBJ2-2; V: TRBV3-1; CDR3: CASSQEGLAGGFTGELFF; DNA: TGTGCCAGCAGCCAAGAGGGACTAGCGGGGGGTTTCACCGGGGAGCTGTTTTTT
size: -; D: -; length: 14; J: TRBJ1-1; V: TRBV7-6; CDR3: CASSLAGAMAEAFF; DNA: TGTGCCAGCAGCTTAGCGGGGGCAATGGCTGAAGCTTTCTTT
size: -; D: -; length: 14; J: TRBJ1-3; V: TRBV9; CDR3: CASSFDFSGNTIYF; DNA: TGTGCCAGCAGCTTCGATTTCTCTGGAAACACCATATATTTT
size: -; D: TRBD2; length: 14; J: TRBJ2-5; V: TRBV29-1; CDR3: CSVGRGGGQETQYF; DNA: TGCAGCGTTGGTCGGGGGGGTGGGCAAGAGACCCAGTACTTC
size: -; D: -; length: 14; J: TRBJ1-6; V: TRBV6-6; CDR3: CASSGRVLESPLHF; DNA: TGTGCCAGCAGTGGCAGGGTCCTGGAATCACCCCTCCACTTT
size: -; D: -; length: 16; J: TRBJ1-2; V: TRBV9; CDR3: CASSPGPFITGYGYTF; DNA: TGTGCCAGCAGCCCCGGGCCTTTCATTACTGGGTATGGCTACACCTTC
size: few; D: -; length: 13; J: TRBJ2-1; V: TRBV19; CDR3: CASSLFRGDEQFF; DNA: TGTGCCAGTAGCCTCTTCCGGGGCGATGAGCAGTTCTTC
size: -; D: TRBD2; length: 15; J: TRBJ2-3; V: TRBV5-1; CDR3: CASSLTSGVWDTQYF; DNA: TGCGCCAGCAGCTTGACTAGCGGGGTGTGGGATACGCAGTATTTT
size: once; D: -; length: 12; J: TRBJ1-2; V: TRBV6-1; CDR3: CASKDGPLGYTF; DNA: TGTGCCAGCAAAGACGGGCCCCTTGGCTACACCTTC
size: -; D: -; length: 12; J: TRBJ2-5; V: TRBV7-9; CDR3: CASSLVRETQYF; DNA: TGTGCCAGCAGCTTAGTCCGGGAGACCCAGTACTTC
size: -; D: -; length: 13; J: TRBJ1-1; V: TRBV6-1; CDR3: CASSEIREDGAFF; DNA: TGTGCCAGCAGTGAAATCAGGGAGGACGGAGCTTTCTTT
size: -; D: TRBD2; length: 15; J: TRBJ2-5; V: TRBV20-1; CDR3: CSARPGTSGGETQYF; DNA: TGCAGTGCTAGACCCGGGACTAGCGGGGGAGAGACCCAGTACTTC
size: -; D: -; length: 12; J: TRBJ1-2; V: TRBV25-1; CDR3: CASSEYRDGYTF; DNA: TGTGCCAGCAGTGAATATAGGGATGGCTACACCTTC
size: -; D: TRBD2; length: 15; J: TRBJ2-1; V: TRBV20-1; CDR3: CSAPPGTSGGDEQFF; DNA: TGCAGTGCTCCTCCGGGGACTAGCGGGGGAGATGAGCAGTTCTTC
size: -; D: TRBD1; length: 15; J: TRBJ2-5; V: TRBV7-8; CDR3: CASSWDRVLQETQYF; DNA: TGTGCCAGCAGTTGGGACAGGGTGTTACAGGAGACCCAGTACTTC
size: once; D: TRBD1; length: 14; J: TRBJ2-5; V: TRBV20-1; CDR3: CSATTDRVKETQYF; DNA: TGCAGTGCTACGACGGACAGGGTGAAAGAGACCCAGTACTTC
size: -; D: -; length: 15; J: TRBJ1-1; V: TRBV18; CDR3: CASSPETGMNTEAFF; DNA: TGTGCCAGCTCACCAGAGACGGGGATGAACACTGAAGCTTTCTTT
size: once; D: -; length: 15; J: TRBJ2-5; V: TRBV2; CDR3: CASSEGLGAQETQYF; DNA: TGTGCCAGCAGTGAGGGTCTGGGGGCACAAGAGACCCAGTACTTC
size: -; D: TRBD1; length: 15; J: TRBJ1-1; V: TRBV3-1; CDR3: CASSRYGQENTEAFF; DNA: TGTGCCAGCAGCCGGTATGGACAGGAGAACACTGAAGCTTTCTTT
size: once; D: TRBD1; length: 14; J: TRBJ1-2; V: TRBV5-4; CDR3: CASSSTGGKSGYTF; DNA: TGTGCCAGCAGCTCGACAGGGGGCAAGTCTGGCTACACCTTC
size: -; D: -; length: 13; J: TRBJ1-1; V: TRBV16; CDR3: CASSSTGFTEAFF; DNA: TGTGCCAGCAGCAGCACAGGGTTCACTGAAGCTTTCTTT
size: -; D: -; length: 16; J: TRBJ2-2; V: TRBV20-1; CDR3: CSARMGGGRGTGELFF; DNA: TGCAGTGCTAGAATGGGTGGGGGGCGAGGTACCGGGGAGCTGTTTTTT
size: -; D: -; length: 13; J: TRBJ2-3; V: TRBV20-1; CDR3: CSASDPSTDTQYF; DNA: TGCAGTGCTAGCGACCCGAGCACAGATACGCAGTATTTT
size: once; D: -; length: 14; J: TRBJ1-1; V: TRBV7-9; CDR3: CASSLDEMNTEAFF; DNA: TGTGCCAGCAGCTTAGACGAGATGAACACTGAAGCTTTCTTT
size: -; D: TRBD2; length: 13; J: TRBJ2-2; V: TRBV3-1; CDR3: CASSQELAGGLFF; DNA: TGTGCCAGCAGCCAAGAACTAGCGGGGGGGTTATTTTTT
size: -; D: -; length: 17; J: TRBJ2-6; V: TRBV12-3/TRBV12-4; CDR3: CASSDGSAISGANVLTF; DNA: TGTGCCAGCAGTGATGGCAGTGCCATATCAGGGGCCAACGTCCTGACTTTC
size: -; D: -; length: 16; J: TRBJ2-2; V: TRBV4-2; CDR3: CASSQGRARNTGELFF; DNA: TGTGCCAGCAGCCAAGGGAGGGCACGAAACACCGGGGAGCTGTTTTTT
size: -; D: -; length: 13; J: TRBJ1-5; V: TRBV12-3/TRBV12-4; CDR3: CASRKQGNQPQHF; DNA: TGTGCCAGCAGAAAACAGGGTAATCAGCCCCAGCATTTT
size: few; D: -; length: 15; J: TRBJ2-7; V: TRBV29-1; CDR3: CSVVFGLDRPYEQYF; DNA: TGCAGCGTTGTATTCGGTTTGGACAGACCCTACGAGCAGTACTTC
size: once; D: TRBD2; length: 14; J: TRBJ2-7; V: TRBV6-2/TRBV6-3; CDR3: CASTPSGGSYEQYF; DNA: TGTGCCAGCACCCCCAGCGGGGGTTCCTACGAGCAGTACTTC
size: -; D: TRBD1; length: 16; J: TRBJ1-5; V: TRBV6-1; CDR3: CASQWTGRHSNQPQHF; DNA: TGTGCCAGTCAGTGGACAGGGCGCCATAGCAATCAGCCCCAGCATTTT
size: once; D: -; length: 14; J: TRBJ2-4; V: TRBV5-6; CDR3: CASSLEAGVNIQYF; DNA: TGTGCCAGCAGCTTGGAGGCAGGGGTAAACATTCAGTACTTC
size: -; D: -; length: 13; J: TRBJ1-2; V: TRBV7-9; CDR3: CASSLSAGESYTF; DNA: TGTGCCAGCAGCTTATCGGCGGGGGAGAGCTACACCTTC
size: -; D: TRBD2; length: 16; J: TRBJ2-2; V: TRBV7-2; CDR3: CASNSNGGAGAGELFF; DNA: TGTGCCAGCAACTCAAACGGGGGGGCCGGGGCCGGGGAGCTGTTTTTT
size: -; D: TRBD2; length: 13; J: TRBJ2-3; V: TRBV7-3; CDR3: CASSLSGGDTQYF; DNA: TGTGCCAGCAGCTTATCGGGGGGGGATACGCAGTATTTT
size: -; D: -; length: 13; J: TRBJ1-1; V: TRBV18; CDR3: CASSPDQNTEAFF; DNA: TGTGCCAGCTCACCGGACCAGAACACTGAAGCTTTCTTT
size: -; D: -; length: 13; J: TRBJ2-3; V: TRBV30; CDR3: CAWSDWAADTQYF; DNA: TGTGCCTGGAGTGACTGGGCGGCAGATACGCAGTATTTT